These 11 T cell receptor beta chains originate from one sample sequenced in a study of T cells in Graves' hyperthyroidism and ophthalmopathy. Researchers amplified the TCR beta CDR3 regions from RNA transcripts. HTBI primers were used for first-round RT-PCR of the TCR CDR3. TCRdb reanalysed the multiplex PCR reads using MiXCR and keeps one entry per CDR3 protein. The sample carries approximately 380,000 distinct CDR3 sequences, roughly 18% recorded once. Sequenced sample: blood. Receptors originate from a man younger than 35 with Graves' ophthalmopathy.

This clonotype was counted a few times. The chain joins TRBV9 to TRBJ1-2, with 7 bases that match TRBD1. Trimming removed 0 bases from V and 4 bases from J; junction bases left unmatched: 6. The CDR3 length is 15 residues. CDR1 SGDLS and CDR2 YYNGEE come from the germline V gene. As DNA, the CDR3 is TGTGCCAGCAGCGTAGATGGGACAGTATCCTATGGCTACACCTTC. It specifies CASSVDGTVSYGYTF.

This clonotype was counted many times. The chain combines TRBV7-8 with TRBJ1-5, with 9 bases lining up with TRBD1. Germline loops: CDR1 SGHVS, CDR2 FQNEAQ. The CDR3 is 18 residues long. J lost 2 bases, V lost 5 bases, and 13 bases had no gene match. The CDR3 loop is CASSRRDRVEDGNQPQHF. The CDR3 bases are TGTGCCAGCAGCCGCCGGGACAGGGTGGAGGACGGCAATCAGCCCCAGCATTTT.

This clonotype has ten or more counts. The chain couples TRBV29-1 to TRBJ2-3; the D gene is possibly TRBD1 (5 bases). The germline V gene has CDR1 SQVTM and CDR2 ANQGSEA. Trimming shortened V by 3 bases and J by 4 bases, and 17 bases separated the two germline ends. The CDR3 is 15 residues long. In DNA, the CDR3 is TGCAGCGTTGAGAAGGGGCCCCCCCGAGCAGATACGCAGTATTTT. Protein: CSVEKGPPRADTQYF.

J is TRBJ1-5 and V is TRBV28; TRBD1 matches at 8 bases. Germline V lookup: CDR1 MDHEN, CDR2 SYDVKM. This CDR3 contains 16 residues. Losses at the gene ends were 2 bases for V and 4 bases for J; bases not matched to a gene: 7. The chain's CDR3 is CASSLPSGQGNQPQHF. The DNA for the CDR3 is TGTGCCAGCAGTTTACCCTCCGGACAGGGTAATCAGCCCCAGCATTTT.

For this clonotype: Since a much larger clone is just one base distant, this may be a read error. The CDR3 ends on some other residue instead of the conserved phenylalanine or tryptophan, so this is likely a read error. The rearrangement links TRBV29-1 to TRBJ2-7; perhaps TRBD2 as D (5 bases). This CDR3 comprises 12 residues. Germline CDR1 is SQVTM and CDR2 is ANQGSEA. Trimming took off 6 bases at V and 0 bases at J, with 9 bases between the two ends. CDR3 in amino acids: CSVADGSYEQYI. The CDR3 DNA reads TGCAGCGTAGCGGACGGCTCCTACGAGCAGTACATC.

This clonotype was detected many times. CDR3 loop: CASSPRPLAGGTDTQYF. CDR3 DNA sequence: TGTGCCAGCAGTCCCCGACCGCTAGCGGGAGGCACAGATACGCAGTATTTT. V is TRBV12-3 or TRBV12-4 and J is TRBJ2-3; the match to TRBD2 covers 10 bases. The CDR3 sequence is 17 residues long. The ends lost 5 bases at V and 1 base at J; junction bases unmatched: 9.

The chain has TRBV15 and TRBJ2-1; 9 bases align to TRBD2. There are 16 residues in the CDR3. V trimming: 6 bases; J trimming: 8 bases; junction bases outside the gene matches: 14. Germline values: CDR1 LNHNV, CDR2 YYDKDF (reference sequence). In nucleotides, the CDR3 is TGTGCCACCAGGGAGGGGGGGCGGGGGGGCAGCCATGAGCAGTTCTTC. It yields the protein CATREGGRGGSHEQFF.

This clonotype was found many times. The J gene is TRBJ2-7, the V gene TRBV12-3 or TRBV12-4, with 16 bases lining up with TRBD2. This CDR3 is built from 17 residues. The junction had 4 bases not matched to a gene; V was cut back by 3 bases and J by 2 bases. The CDR3 DNA reads as TGTGCCAGCAGTTTCATGGGACTAGCGGGGGGGACCTACGAGCAGTACTTC. The encoded protein is CASSFMGLAGGTYEQYF.

This clonotype was counted at least ten times. The CDR3, as DNA: TGTGCCAGCAGCTTAAGCCCAGTGAGAGGGGGGCCCTCGCAGTTCTTC. This encodes CASSLSPVRGGPSQFF. The V and J genes are TRBV11-2 and TRBJ2-1, with D perhaps given as TRBD1 or TRBD2 (6 bases each). Trimming removed 2 bases at V and 12 bases at J, with 23 bases between. Germline lookup yields CDR1 SGHAT and CDR2 FQNNGV. The CDR3 has 16 residues.

J is TRBJ2-5 and V is TRBV7-9; 11 bases match TRBD1. The CDR3 has 15 residues. V dropped 5 bases and J dropped 5; count of bases not matched to a gene: 7. Germline values: CDR1 SEHNR, CDR2 FQNEAQ (reference sequence). The CDR3: CASSTGQGASETQYF. The CDR3 region has the DNA TGTGCCAGCAGCACAGGACAGGGGGCTTCGGAGACCCAGTACTTC.

The gene calls are TRBV10-2 and TRBJ1-2, with D maybe TRBD1 (5 bases). The germline V gene has CDR1 WSHSY and CDR2 SAAADI. Trimming took 5 bases from V and 8 from J, leaving 15 bases between them. This CDR3 is 13 amino acids long. CDR3 in DNA: TGCGCCAGCAGTAGTCGGGGCCAGCGGGGCTACACCTTC. This encodes CASSSRGQRGYTF.